This T cell receptor beta chain was captured by sequencing in a study of cytomegalovirus exposure and HLA in healthy donors. To note about this clone: Antigen: not known.

CDR3 length equals 11 residues. Germline V gene lookup returns CDR1 DFQATT and CDR2 SNEGSKA (reference sequence). PCR used 60 Vbeta primers and 13 Jbeta primers. Profiling relied on immunoSEQ multiplex PCR, and the TCRdb table lists in-frame clones only, not all of them. The clone table shows roughly 71,000 clones, with the ten largest holding about 5%. Study findings and constraints: Common viral pathogens seemed, in a later analysis, to connect with several of the most significant clusters. TCR beta V segments were, for the most part, productive about 87% or about 30% of the time in an earlier analysis.

V is TRBV20-1 and J is TRBJ1-2, with D maybe TRBD1 (6 bases). The sequencing sample was made of PBMCs. The sequence was obtained from a woman aged 40 to 50 in good health and CMV-seropositive. This CDR3 reads CSLQGSYGYTF. The DNA for the CDR3 is TGCAGCCTACAGGGCAGCTATGGCTACACCTTC.